This entry concerns a single T cell receptor beta chain. Its antigen is not yet known. Base quality data are lacking; no much larger clone is found one base away. This entry belongs to a study of blood T cell repertoires in COVID-19 (dated by TCRdb to the early 2020s). Broadly, across the study: Collaborator samples came from the United States, Italy and Spain and covered acute and convalescent phases of COVID-19. Samples came from the ongoing ImmuneRACE study (first 160 participants) plus 1,254 subjects from 6 global collaborators. Sample metadata almost always included a de-identified subject ID, COVID-19 status, age in years and sex. A freely available public database, intended as a resource for researchers studying the immune response to SARS-CoV-2, is where the repertoires were released. The dataset comprised deeply sampled blood TCRbeta repertoires from subjects exposed to, actively infected with, or recovered from COVID-19. The prospective study material was composed of cDNA or gDNA derived from T cells, B-cell-depleted T cells, or PBMCs. HLA class I and class II types, where available, came from metadata supplied by the sample provider rather than from assay-based typing.

The germline V gene sets CDR1 to MGHRA and CDR2 to YSYEKL. V is pared back by 0 bases and J by 14 bases, with 10 bases lying between the germline termini. The CDR3 has 11 amino acids, counting the end cysteine and phenylalanine. The read is trimmed to its CDR3 DNA, 33 bases read in frame from base 1. TCRbeta CDR3 regions were amplified from genomic DNA by means of the immunoSEQ Assay, a bias-controlled multiplex PCR. The paper's data handling went like this. The number of nucleated cells in each sample was estimated from the amplification of reference gene primers within the assay. To quantify the absolute abundance of each unique TCRbeta CDR3 rearrangement, sequence reads were collapsed and filtered. For each sample, productive Simpson clonality was calculated as the square root of Simpson's diversity index over productive rearrangements. Entries here come from immuneACCESS through TCRdb and include only in-frame sequences with V and J called. Some clones fail to appear in such tables; in the studies checked, an unresolved V gene covers under half of the shortfall, and the cause of the remainder is unknown. Clone size and V and J calls were adopted from that table, with D and trimming inferred from the DNA. The sample records 150,000 to 200,000 clones, approximately 92% of which are singletons. 3.5% to 5% of the sample is taken by the ten largest.

General findings and caveats noted by the study authors: Clinical and demographic metadata were provided uncurated, with the amount varying by source and participant.

Collaborating institutions collected whole blood in K2EDTA tubes following their own protocols. For TCRbeta analysis, collaborators shipped samples in one of three forms: frozen whole blood, isolated PBMCs, or DNA extracted from either of those sample types. The V and J segments used are TRBV4-1 and TRBJ1-2; too little of a D gene remains to name it. This receptor was identified in a woman in her forties or fifties with acute or convalescent COVID-19. Input material: peripheral blood. The DNA sequence is given as TGCGCCAGCAGCCAAGATGGTTTGAGGACCTTC. It translates to CASSQDGLRTF.